The entry below describes one T cell receptor (beta chain). What it recognizes is unknown. From the RT-PCR reads, TCRdb called clonotypes with MiXCR, one entry per CDR3 protein. The sample carries some 1,100 distinct CDR3 sequences, 80% to 85% recorded once. This entry comes from a study of yellow fever vaccine responses in identical twins. The length of the CDR3 is 14 residues. The germline CDR1 and CDR2 sequences are LGHNT and FRNRAP. Trimming took 1 base from V and 5 from J; bases not matched to a gene: 2. Study findings and constraints: Twins' vaccine T cell responses reportedly seemed partly convergent and partly personalized.

Sequenced here: T cells from blood (PBMCs), unsorted or a sorted subset (not recorded which), sampled before or after yellow fever vaccination (not recorded which). This clonotype was sampled from a female donor who received the yellow fever vaccine. The chain has TRBV12-5 and TRBJ2-3; 8 bases line up with TRBD2. The CDR3 DNA reads as TGTGCTAGTGGTTTGGGGCTAGCGGGAGATACGCAGTATTTT. As protein: CASGLGLAGDTQYF.